The next 18 T cell receptor beta chains were all read from a single sample in a study of naive and memory T cell subsets. These receptors have no known antigen. Both TRBC1 and TRBC2 were covered by a beta constant-region primer of two equimolar oligonucleotides. Four rounds of PCR amplified the ligated cDNA using nested alpha and beta constant-region primers plus SP2. TCRdb used MiXCR to reprocess the UMI-ligation and nested PCR reads, holding one entry per CDR3 protein. Among around 100,000 distinct CDR3 sequences listed, about 15% were seen once. Study findings and constraints: A few larger clonotypes appeared in naive repertoires, especially CD8, possibly memory cells re-expressing CD45RA.

The sample was naive CD8+ T cells from blood. Source of these receptors: a human donor in good health.

This clonotype was picked up a small number of times. The J gene is TRBJ1-6, the V gene TRBV7-9; D is undetermined. The CDR3 is made up of 14 amino acids. The V gene's germline CDR1 is SEHNR and CDR2 FQNEAQ (reference sequence). V was shortened by 0 bases and J by 7 bases, with 7 bases between the two germline ends. The CDR3 sequence is CASSLAPRNSPLHF. Here the CDR3 DNA reads TGTGCCAGCAGCTTAGCACCGAGGAATTCACCCCTCCACTTT.

As DNA, the CDR3 is TGTGCCAGCAGGGGACTAGCGGGAGAGAAGGAGCAGTTCTTC. Translated, it gives CASRGLAGEKEQFF. V usage is TRBV11-2 and J usage is TRBJ2-1, with 14 bases aligning to TRBD2. V was pared by 6 bases and J by 10 bases, with 5 bases of the junction left unmatched. Germline V gene sequence: CDR1 SGHAT, CDR2 FQNNGV. This CDR3 has 14 residues.

This clonotype was recorded at least ten times. The DNA of the CDR3 is TGTGCCAGCAGCTCCCCTGGGACAGTCGGAGGCTACACCTTC. It encodes CASSSPGTVGGYTF. V is TRBV7-9 and J is TRBJ1-2; 7 positions match TRBD1. The ends lost 4 bases at V and 8 bases at J; junction bases unmatched: 10. This CDR3 region has 14 residues. The germline gives CDR1 SEHNR, CDR2 FQNEAQ (reference sequence).

This clonotype was found a few times. The chain couples TRBV19 to TRBJ1-5; D not resolved. With 3 bases removed from V and 6 bases from J, the gap between germline ends came to 9 bases. This CDR3 is 13 amino acids long. CDR1 LNHDA and CDR2 SQIVND come from the germline V gene (reference sequence). The CDR3 DNA follows: TGTGCCAGTAGTATGGGGTCTCCTCAGCCCCAGCATTTT. Its translation is CASSMGSPQPQHF. Based on the CDR3 plus reference TRBV19 and TRBJ1-5, the full variable domain is DGGITQSPKYLFRKEGQNVTLSCEQNLNHDAMYWYRQDPGQGLRLIYYSQIVNDFQKGDIAEGYSVSREKKESFPLTVTSAQKNPTAFYLCASSMGSPQPQHFGDGTRLSIL.

CDR3 bases: TGTGCCAGCAGCCCGGACAGTAATGACGAGCAGTACTTC. Translated, it gives CASSPDSNDEQYF. The chain recombines TRBV5-4 with TRBJ2-7; D is possibly TRBD1 (6 bases). CDR1 is SGHNT and CDR2 is YYREEE in the germline V gene (reference sequence). Trimming removed 4 bases at V and 5 bases at J, with 13 bases between. The CDR3 is 13 residues long.

This clonotype has a handful of counts. The chain has TRBV30 and TRBJ2-7; D is possibly TRBD1 (6 bases). The V gene lost 5 bases and the J gene lost 5 bases, with 13 bases spanning the gap. Germline V gene lookup returns CDR1 GTSNPN and CDR2 SVGIG (reference sequence). The CDR3 has 12 amino acids. The CDR3 loop reads CAWEEYRDEQYF. The DNA of the CDR3 is TGTGCCTGGGAGGAATACAGGGACGAGCAGTACTTC.

In its sample, this clonotype was seen once. CDR3 nucleotide sequence: TGTGCCAGCAGCTCCGGACTAGCGGGGGCGGACTACAATGAGCAGTTCTTC. Translation gives CASSSGLAGADYNEQFF. V gene TRBV7-9 combines with J gene TRBJ2-1; 13 bases are a match to TRBD2. The CDR3 runs to 17 residues. Germline CDR1 reads SEHNR; CDR2 reads FQNEAQ (reference sequence). With V trimmed by 4 bases and J by 3 bases, 6 bases remained unmatched.

Ten or more counts support this clonotype. V is TRBV12-3 or TRBV12-4 and J is TRBJ2-1, with 8 nucleotides matching TRBD2. The CDR3 runs to 15 residues. V dropped 2 bases and J dropped 5; count of bases not matched to a gene: 5. CDR3 in DNA: TGTGCCAGCAGTTTACTTAGCGGGACGAACAATGAGCAGTTCTTC. This gives the protein CASSLLSGTNNEQFF.

This clonotype occurred a few times. V usage is TRBV4-3 and J usage is TRBJ2-4, with 8 bases fitting TRBD1. CDR3 size: 16 residues. In germline, CDR1 is LGHNA, CDR2 YSLEER. The junction had 7 bases not matched to a gene; V was cut back by 0 bases and J by 6 bases. CDR3 sequence reads: CASSQDGPGGGNIQYF. CDR3 bases: TGCGCCAGCAGCCAAGATGGGCCAGGGGGCGGAAACATTCAGTACTTC.

This clonotype was counted ten times or more. V usage is TRBV28 and J usage is TRBJ2-5; D is ambiguous. V was pared by 4 bases and J by 7 bases, with 28 bases between. This CDR3 is built from 18 residues. Per germline, CDR1 MDHEN and CDR2 SYDVKM. CDR3 sequence reads: CASSSAAGQVNGWVTQYF. The CDR3 region has the DNA TGTGCCAGCAGTTCCGCGGCTGGGCAGGTCAATGGCTGGGTGACCCAGTACTTC.

This clonotype occurred many times. J is TRBJ1-1 and V is TRBV7-9, with D unclear. Per the germline V gene, CDR1 is SEHNR and CDR2 is FQNEAQ (reference sequence). This CDR3 comprises 15 residues. V lost 2 bases to trimming and J lost 8 bases, with 18 bases between them. The CDR3 region has the DNA TGTGCCAGCAGCTTACAGGCCCTCGGACCTGGAGAAGCTTTCTTT. The encoded protein is CASSLQALGPGEAFF.

This chain joins TRBV4-3 and TRBJ2-7; 11 nucleotides align to TRBD2. Germline CDR1 and CDR2: LGHNA and YSLEER. V trimming: 5 bases; J trimming: 4 bases; junction bases outside the gene matches: 4. The length of the CDR3 is 14 residues. CDR3 residues: CASSKTSGAYEQYF. DNA for the CDR3: TGCGCCAGCAGCAAGACTAGCGGGGCTTACGAGCAGTACTTC.

The CDR3: CASSLGGLSGEGTQYF. As DNA, the CDR3 is TGTGCCAGCAGCTTAGGCGGACTAAGCGGCGAGGGGACCCAGTACTTC. The chain combines TRBV5-6 with TRBJ2-5; D is possibly TRBD2 (6 bases). The germline CDR1 and CDR2 sequences are SGHDT and YYEEEE. Trimming pared 2 bases from V and 7 bases from J, leaving 21 bases between. The CDR3 has 16 residues.

This rearrangement joins TRBV6-2 or TRBV6-3 to TRBJ2-1, with 7 bases matching TRBD2. The CDR3 contains 13 residues. Losses at the gene ends were 7 bases for V and 1 base for J; bases not matched to a gene: 1. Per the germline V gene, CDR1 is MNHEY and CDR2 is SVGEGT. This CDR3 is CASIGRSYNEQFF. In nucleotides, the CDR3 is TGTGCCAGCATCGGGAGGTCCTACAATGAGCAGTTCTTC.

The rearrangement uses TRBV4-2 and TRBJ2-6, with D unclear. Per the germline V gene, CDR1 is LGHNA and CDR2 is YNFKEQ. This CDR3 is 15 amino acids long. The V and J ends lost 4 bases and 0 bases respectively, with 7 bases between them. The CDR3 coding sequence is TGTGCCAGCAGCCCCCGGAGCTCTGGGGCCAACGTCCTGACTTTC. Its translation is CASSPRSSGANVLTF.

The chain joins TRBV6-5 to TRBJ2-7; D may be TRBD1 (6 bases). The germline V gene has CDR1 MNHEY and CDR2 SVGAGI. V lost 8 bases, J lost 0 bases, and 14 bases lay in between. This CDR3 has 14 amino acids. CDR3 in DNA: TGTGCCAGCGCATCGGGCAGGGGCTCCTACGAGCAGTACTTC. Translated: CASASGRGSYEQYF.

This clonotype has more than one count but fewer than ten. The chain recombines TRBV12-3 or TRBV12-4 with TRBJ2-3; D might be TRBD1 (5 bases). V was clipped by 3 bases and J by 2 bases, with 12 bases between them. The CDR3 runs to 15 residues. The CDR3 spells CASSLTAAVTDTQYF. Written as DNA, the CDR3 is TGTGCCAGCAGTTTGACAGCTGCGGTCACAGATACGCAGTATTTT.

This clonotype was seen many times. The chain carries TRBV19 and TRBJ2-7, with D tentatively TRBD2 (6 bases). Per the germline V gene, CDR1 is LNHDA and CDR2 is SQIVND (reference sequence). V lost 5 bases and J lost 2, with 16 bases in between. This CDR3 spans 15 amino acids. This CDR3 reads CASSSVTGGAYEQYF. For the CDR3, the DNA is TGTGCCAGTAGTTCCGTAACCGGCGGGGCCTACGAGCAGTACTTC. The complete variable domain, with remaining parts taken from reference TRBV19 and TRBJ2-7, reads DGGITQSPKYLFRKEGQNVTLSCEQNLNHDAMYWYRQDPGQGLRLIYYSQIVNDFQKGDIAEGYSVSREKKESFPLTVTSAQKNPTAFYLCASSSVTGGAYEQYFGPGTRLTVT.